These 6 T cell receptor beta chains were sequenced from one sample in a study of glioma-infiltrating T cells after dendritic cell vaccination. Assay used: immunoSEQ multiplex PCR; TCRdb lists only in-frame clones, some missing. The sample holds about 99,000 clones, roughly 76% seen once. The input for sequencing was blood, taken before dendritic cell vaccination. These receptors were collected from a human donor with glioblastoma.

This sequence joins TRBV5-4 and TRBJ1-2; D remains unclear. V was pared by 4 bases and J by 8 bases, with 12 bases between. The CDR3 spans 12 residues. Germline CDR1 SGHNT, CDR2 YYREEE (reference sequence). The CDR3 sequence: CASSLGREGYTF. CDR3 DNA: TGTGCCAGCAGCCTAGGGCGGGAGGGCTACACCTTC.

CDR3: CAWGLSPGQGSLEQYF. As DNA, the CDR3 is TGTGCCTGGGGCTTAAGTCCCGGACAGGGGTCCCTCGAGCAGTACTTC. The V and J genes are TRBV30 and TRBJ2-7, with 9 nucleotides matching TRBD1. The CDR3 runs to 16 residues. V shed 5 bases, J shed 6 bases, and the junction held 17 bases outside the gene matches. Germline assignment: CDR1 GTSNPN and CDR2 SVGIG (reference sequence).

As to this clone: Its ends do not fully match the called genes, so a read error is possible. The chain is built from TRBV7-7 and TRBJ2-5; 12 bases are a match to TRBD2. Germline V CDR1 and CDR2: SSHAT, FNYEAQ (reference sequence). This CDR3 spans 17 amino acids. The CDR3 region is CASSLNVVGTSGETQYF. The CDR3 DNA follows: TGTGCTAGCAGCTTAAATGTCGTCGGGACTAGCGGGGAGACCCAGTACTTC.

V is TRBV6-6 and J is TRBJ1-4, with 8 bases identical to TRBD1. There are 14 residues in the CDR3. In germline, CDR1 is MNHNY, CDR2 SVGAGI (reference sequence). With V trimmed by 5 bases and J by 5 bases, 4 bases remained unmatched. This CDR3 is CASSLQGGNEKLFF. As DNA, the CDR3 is TGTGCCAGCAGTCTACAGGGGGGAAATGAAAAACTGTTTTTT.

The CDR3 sequence: CAWATGYEQYF. The CDR3, as DNA: TGTGCCTGGGCCACAGGGTACGAGCAGTACTTC. The genes are TRBV30 and TRBJ2-7; D perhaps matches TRBD1 (6 bases). This CDR3 is 11 amino acids long. The ends were cut back, 5 bases at V and 4 bases at J, with 9 bases in the middle. Germline loops: CDR1 GTSNPN, CDR2 SVGIG (reference sequence).

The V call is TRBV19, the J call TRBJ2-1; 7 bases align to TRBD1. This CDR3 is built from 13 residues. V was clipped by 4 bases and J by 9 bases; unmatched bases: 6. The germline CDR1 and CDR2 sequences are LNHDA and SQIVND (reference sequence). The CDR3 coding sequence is TGTGCCAGTAGTAACAGGGGCGGGCGTGAGCAGTTCTTC. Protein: CASSNRGGREQFF.